A selection of T cell receptor beta chains follows, all from one sample in a study of T cell changes during pregnancy in multiple sclerosis. Only in-frame clones appear in the TCRdb table, and some are missing; sequencing was by immunoSEQ multiplex PCR. The sample carries tens of thousands of clones, about 93% recorded once. The sequencing here drew on peripheral blood, taken in the second trimester of pregnancy. The receptors were sampled from a female donor in good health, enrolled as a control in a pregnancy study. Both conserved end residues are part of each CDR3. A D gene is named only where the DNA matches it firmly. Some rows mark clone size as missing; the rest say once, few, many or name a class of expanded clone.

d_call: NA
clone_size: NA
v_call: TRBV5-5
j_call: TRBJ2-1
cdr3_nt: TGTGCCAGCAGCTTGGATGGACTTGGCTACAATGAGCAGTTCTTC
cdr3_aa: CASSLDGLGYNEQFF

d_call: NA
clone_size: few
v_call: TRBV28
j_call: TRBJ2-7
cdr3_nt: TGTGCCAGCAGTTTTTACTACGAGCAGTACTTC
cdr3_aa: CASSFYYEQYF

d_call: NA
clone_size: NA
v_call: TRBV2
j_call: TRBJ1-5
cdr3_nt: TGTGCCAGCGATCCCCAGGGTAACAATCAGCCCCAGCATTTT
cdr3_aa: CASDPQGNNQPQHF

d_call: TRBD1
clone_size: NA
v_call: TRBV2
j_call: TRBJ1-1
cdr3_nt: TGTGCCAGCAATAACTTACAGGGGATCTTTGCTTTCTTT
cdr3_aa: CASNNLQGIFAFF

d_call: NA
clone_size: NA
v_call: TRBV11-3
j_call: TRBJ2-3
cdr3_nt: TGTGCCAGCAGCACCGGAGATACGCAGTATTTT
cdr3_aa: CASSTGDTQYF

d_call: TRBD2
clone_size: NA
v_call: TRBV7-8
j_call: TRBJ2-1
cdr3_nt: TGTGCCAGCAGCTCCACAGGACTAGCGGGTTCTAATGAGCAGTTCTTC
cdr3_aa: CASSSTGLAGSNEQFF

d_call: NA
clone_size: few
v_call: TRBV7-9
j_call: TRBJ2-7
cdr3_nt: TGTGCCAGCAGCTCCGACTATCTTCCTTACGAGCAGTACTTC
cdr3_aa: CASSSDYLPYEQYF

d_call: NA
clone_size: NA
v_call: TRBV5-1
j_call: TRBJ2-3
cdr3_nt: TGCGCCAGCAGCTTGGCTGACAGGCGCACAGATACGCAGTATTTT
cdr3_aa: CASSLADRRTDTQYF

d_call: NA
clone_size: NA
v_call: TRBV29-1
j_call: TRBJ1-1
cdr3_nt: TGCAGCGTTGAGGTGAACATGAACACTGAAGCTTTCTTT
cdr3_aa: CSVEVNMNTEAFF

d_call: NA
clone_size: NA
v_call: TRBV27
j_call: TRBJ2-7
cdr3_nt: TGTGCCAGCAGTTCGTCCGGGACTTTCTCCTACGAGCAGTACTTC
cdr3_aa: CASSSSGTFSYEQYF

d_call: TRBD1
clone_size: NA
v_call: TRBV2
j_call: TRBJ1-4
cdr3_nt: TGTGCCAGCAGTAACCAGGGGGTTGCTAATGAAAAACTGTTTTTT
cdr3_aa: CASSNQGVANEKLFF

d_call: NA
clone_size: NA
v_call: TRBV30
j_call: TRBJ2-1
cdr3_nt: TGTGCCTGGAGTCCAGGACTACCTTCCAATGAGCAGTTCTTC
cdr3_aa: CAWSPGLPSNEQFF

d_call: NA
clone_size: NA
v_call: TRBV6-1
j_call: TRBJ1-1
cdr3_nt: TGTGCCAGCAGTGTACAGGAGCATTTAGAAGCTTTCTTT
cdr3_aa: CASSVQEHLEAFF

d_call: TRBD2
clone_size: once
v_call: TRBV28
j_call: TRBJ2-7
cdr3_nt: TGTGCCAGCAGTTTGCGGGGGGGCTCCTACGAGCAGTACTTC
cdr3_aa: CASSLRGGSYEQYF

d_call: NA
clone_size: NA
v_call: TRBV27
j_call: TRBJ1-4
cdr3_nt: TGTGCCAGCAGTCGCAGGGGTTTAACTAATGAAAAACTGTTTTTT
cdr3_aa: CASSRRGLTNEKLFF

d_call: NA
clone_size: few
v_call: TRBV28
j_call: TRBJ2-3
cdr3_nt: TGTGCCAGCAGTTTATGGGGCAGGGAGGCAGATACGCAGTATTTT
cdr3_aa: CASSLWGREADTQYF

d_call: NA
clone_size: NA
v_call: TRBV28
j_call: TRBJ2-1
cdr3_nt: TGTGCCAGCAGATCCCGCGGGACCGCAGAGCAGTTCTTC
cdr3_aa: CASRSRGTAEQFF

d_call: TRBD1
clone_size: NA
v_call: TRBV9
j_call: TRBJ1-4
cdr3_nt: TGTGCCAGCAGCGTATCTATACAGGGGGCTAATGAAAAACTGTTTTTT
cdr3_aa: CASSVSIQGANEKLFF

d_call: NA
clone_size: NA
v_call: TRBV6-1
j_call: TRBJ1-5
cdr3_nt: TGTGCCAGCAGTGAAGTGGGCAGCTATAGCAATCAGCCCCAGCATTTT
cdr3_aa: CASSEVGSYSNQPQHF

d_call: NA
clone_size: NA
v_call: TRBV5-6
j_call: TRBJ1-5
cdr3_nt: TGTGCCAGCAGCTTGCTGGATGAAACAGGAGTTAATCAGCCCCAGCATTTT
cdr3_aa: CASSLLDETGVNQPQHF

d_call: NA
clone_size: NA
v_call: TRBV11-2
j_call: TRBJ2-7
cdr3_nt: TGTGCCAGCAGCCTAACTAAACCCGAGCAGTACTTC
cdr3_aa: CASSLTKPEQYF

d_call: NA
clone_size: NA
v_call: TRBV28
j_call: TRBJ2-2
cdr3_nt: TGTGCCAGCAGATACTACGCCGGGGAGCTGTTTTTT
cdr3_aa: CASRYYAGELFF

d_call: NA
clone_size: NA
v_call: TRBV7-9
j_call: TRBJ2-7
cdr3_nt: TGTGCCAGCAGCCCTGGGCGCTACGAGCAGTACTTC
cdr3_aa: CASSPGRYEQYF

d_call: TRBD1
clone_size: NA
v_call: TRBV19
j_call: TRBJ1-1
cdr3_nt: TGTGCCAGTAGGGACAGGGGGCTCATGAACACTGAAGCTTTCTTT
cdr3_aa: CASRDRGLMNTEAFF

d_call: TRBD1
clone_size: NA
v_call: TRBV6-4
j_call: TRBJ2-1
cdr3_nt: TGTGCCAGCTCCCTCGATGGTGGGGGACAGTACAATGAGCAGTTCTTC
cdr3_aa: CASSLDGGGQYNEQFF

d_call: NA
clone_size: NA
v_call: TRBV29-1
j_call: TRBJ2-5
cdr3_nt: TGCAGCGTTGAAAGACCAGGGGGACTCGAGATGGGGACCCAGTACTTC
cdr3_aa: CSVERPGGLEMGTQYF

d_call: TRBD1
clone_size: NA
v_call: TRBV19
j_call: TRBJ1-2
cdr3_nt: TGTGCCAGTAGAAGGGACAGGGGAGATTCATATGGCTACACCTTC
cdr3_aa: CASRRDRGDSYGYTF

d_call: TRBD1
clone_size: NA
v_call: TRBV27
j_call: TRBJ2-7
cdr3_nt: TGTGCCAGCAGTTCCGGGACAGGGGGCGAGCAGTACTTC
cdr3_aa: CASSSGTGGEQYF

d_call: NA
clone_size: NA
v_call: TRBV27
j_call: TRBJ2-1
cdr3_nt: TGTGCCAGCAGTTTAGAGGGGGGAGGGCCTCGAAATGAGCAGTTCTTC
cdr3_aa: CASSLEGGGPRNEQFF

d_call: NA
clone_size: NA
v_call: TRBV29-1
j_call: TRBJ2-3
cdr3_nt: TGCAGCGCGCGTGAAGGGACAATGGATACGCAGTATTTT
cdr3_aa: CSAREGTMDTQYF

d_call: TRBD2
clone_size: once
v_call: TRBV27
j_call: TRBJ2-1
cdr3_nt: TGTGCCAGCAGTCCTCAAGTGACTAGCGGGAGAAAGGAGCAGTTCTTC
cdr3_aa: CASSPQVTSGRKEQFF

d_call: NA
clone_size: NA
v_call: TRBV6-1
j_call: TRBJ1-2
cdr3_nt: TGTGCCAGCAGTGAAGGTATTAACTATGGCTACACCTTC
cdr3_aa: CASSEGINYGYTF

d_call: TRBD2
clone_size: NA
v_call: TRBV27
j_call: TRBJ2-1
cdr3_nt: TGTGCCAGCAGTTTTACTAGCGGGAGCATCGATGAGCAGTTCTTC
cdr3_aa: CASSFTSGSIDEQFF

d_call: NA
clone_size: NA
v_call: TRBV18
j_call: TRBJ2-2
cdr3_nt: TGTGCCAGCTCACCACGACAGGTCGGGAACACCGGGGAGCTGTTTTTT
cdr3_aa: CASSPRQVGNTGELFF

d_call: NA
clone_size: once
v_call: TRBV7-6
j_call: TRBJ2-1
cdr3_nt: TGTGCCAGCAGCTTAGGGGTAGCGGACAATGAGCAGTTCTTC
cdr3_aa: CASSLGVADNEQFF

d_call: NA
clone_size: NA
v_call: TRBV6-5
j_call: TRBJ2-6
cdr3_nt: TGTGCCAGCAGTTACTTGAGCTCTGGGGCCAACGTCCTGACTTTC
cdr3_aa: CASSYLSSGANVLTF

d_call: NA
clone_size: medium-sized
v_call: TRBV6-1
j_call: TRBJ1-1
cdr3_nt: TGTGCCAGCAAAAGACAGCTTGAAGCTTTCTTT
cdr3_aa: CASKRQLEAFF

d_call: NA
clone_size: NA
v_call: TRBV28
j_call: TRBJ2-3
cdr3_nt: TGTGCCAGCACTGAAATGGTCGGCCAGGGGCCAGATACGCAGTATTTT
cdr3_aa: CASTEMVGQGPDTQYF

d_call: TRBD2
clone_size: NA
v_call: TRBV5-1
j_call: TRBJ2-1
cdr3_nt: TGCGCCAGCGCAGAGCGGGAAGGCTATGAGCAGTTCTTC
cdr3_aa: CASAEREGYEQFF

d_call: NA
clone_size: NA
v_call: TRBV5-1
j_call: TRBJ1-1
cdr3_nt: TGCGCCAGCAGCCAACAGGGCGGCACTGAAGCTTTCTTT
cdr3_aa: CASSQQGGTEAFF

d_call: NA
clone_size: NA
v_call: TRBV28
j_call: TRBJ2-5
cdr3_nt: TGTGCCAGCAGCGACGGACAGACCTCATCGGGCCAGTACTTC
cdr3_aa: CASSDGQTSSGQYF

d_call: TRBD2
clone_size: NA
v_call: TRBV5-1
j_call: TRBJ2-2
cdr3_nt: TGCGCCAGCAGCTTGGGGCTAGCGGGTAACACCGGGGAGCTGTTTTTT
cdr3_aa: CASSLGLAGNTGELFF

d_call: TRBD1
clone_size: NA
v_call: TRBV19
j_call: TRBJ2-1
cdr3_nt: TGTGCCAGTAAAAGGGACAGGTCGATCAATGAGCAGTTCTTC
cdr3_aa: CASKRDRSINEQFF

d_call: TRBD1
clone_size: once
v_call: TRBV2
j_call: TRBJ2-1
cdr3_nt: TGTGCCTCTTTCTTAGGTAGGACAGGGGGCCGGGTTGAGTTCTTC
cdr3_aa: CASFLGRTGGRVEFF

d_call: TRBD1
clone_size: NA
v_call: TRBV5-1
j_call: TRBJ2-2
cdr3_nt: TGCGCCAGCAGCGCGACCGGGACAGTTTACACCGGGGAGCTGTTTTTT
cdr3_aa: CASSATGTVYTGELFF

d_call: TRBD1
clone_size: NA
v_call: TRBV28
j_call: TRBJ1-1
cdr3_nt: TGTGCCAGCATCCCCCCCACAGGACAGGGGGAAACTGAAGCTTTCTTT
cdr3_aa: CASIPPTGQGETEAFF

d_call: TRBD2
clone_size: NA
v_call: TRBV4-1
j_call: TRBJ2-7
cdr3_nt: TGCGCCAGCAGCCAAGTTCTAGCGGAGACCTACGAGCAGTACTTC
cdr3_aa: CASSQVLAETYEQYF

d_call: TRBD1
clone_size: NA
v_call: TRBV18
j_call: TRBJ2-5
cdr3_nt: TGTGCCAGCTCACCAAGGCAGGGGGCTAGAGAGACCCAGTACTTC
cdr3_aa: CASSPRQGARETQYF